This TCR beta chain was captured in a study of T cells in Graves' hyperthyroidism and ophthalmopathy (dated by TCRdb to about 2019). Context from the whole study: Peripheral blood was sampled at the time of initial diagnosis, prior to any treatment. An independent validation cohort of under 20 hyperthyroidism patients and approximately 16 patients who later progressed to ophthalmopathy tested prospective prediction of ophthalmopathy. In addition, the study compared T-cell repertoires in thyroid tissue and in blood from five or six Graves' hyperthyroidism patients. The 100 or so discovery patients were randomly split 7:3 into training and test sets. A discovery cohort of about a hundred patients, approximately 45 with Graves' ophthalmopathy and approximately 57 with stable Graves' hyperthyroidism, was used to find distinguishing TCR V-J signatures. After blood sampling, hyperthyroidism patients were treated with methimazole at a starting dose of 30 mg daily, and ophthalmopathy patients were treated with high-dose intravenous methylprednisolone. According to the paper, TCR Vbeta CDR3 sequencing was carried out on roughly 130 peripheral blood samples, which came from approximately 41 ophthalmopathy, around 75 hyperthyroidism and approximately 17 progressor patients. Broad study findings and their caveats: Sample size was not statistically predetermined, and investigators were not blinded to group allocation. In validation, the model predicted progression to ophthalmopathy with about 71% sensitivity and less than 80% specificity, a median of roughly seven months before onset. Most expanded thyroid clonotypes (frequency above 0.001) were also found in blood, which suggests that blood repertoires may mirror thyroid immune responses. A model built on a 13 V-J signature distinguished ophthalmopathy from stable hyperthyroidism, reaching 85% to 90% sensitivity and 81.08% specificity in cross-validation and 80%/75% in testing.

Deletion took 0 bases off V and 0 bases off J, with a span of 9 bases between the germline ends. The germline V gene sets CDR1 to ENHRY and CDR2 to SYGVKD. Taken from cysteine to phenylalanine, the CDR3 has 17 residues. CDR3 DNA is the only sequence kept; it has 51 bases, read in frame from the first base. Amplification of TCR beta CDR3 regions was carried out from RNA transcripts. A first-round RT-PCR of the TCR CDR3 used the HTBI primer set with the Qiagen OneStep RT-PCR kit. Libraries were constructed in a second round of multiplex PCR, after which size selection and purification were carried out. The libraries were sequenced on an Illumina HiSeq2000 using paired-end 100 bp reads. Turning to the authors' computational methods: SOAPnuke was used to process the raw data, with reads discarded if the reads contained adapters or uncalled bases, had a mean Phred below 15, or lacked an exact constant-primer or identifier match. COPE v1.2.5 was used to merge high-quality paired reads, and clonotypes were defined as unique nucleotide sequences. MiTCR v1.1 was used to align the clonotypes against IMGT TRBV, TRBD and TRBJ reference segments. Analysis was restricted to V-J combinations with a frequency above 0.0001, which covered 98% to 99.2% of repertoires. The TCS score was defined as F50 (clonal expansion) divided by E x V (chaos), with BLOSUM62-based TCRdist calculated between CDR3 peptides within each V-J. Welch's t-statistics and random forest reduced fewer than 600 V-J features to 13, which were used in a naive Bayes classifier (R e1071). Through fastp at Q25 and MiXCR, TCRdb rebuilt clones from the public reads, retaining in-frame beta chains. Rows matching on CDR3 protein sequence are summarized as one entry with the most common DNA and genes. These V and J calls derive from TCRdb rather than the authors' analysis. The sample table contains approximately 590,000 distinct CDR3 sequences; only one count was recorded for approximately 15% of them. The top ten clones comprise about 7% of the sample.

Stable Graves' hyperthyroidism was defined as no progression to ophthalmopathy during 18 months of follow-up. Hyperthyroidism patients were newly diagnosed, with disease duration under 2 months, and aged 18 to 65 years. Any patient with an uncontrolled infection, another autoimmune disease, pregnancy or lactation was excluded. Clinical symptoms, serum thyroxine and TRAb, thyroid ultrasound, and orbital computed tomography formed the basis for the diagnoses. PBMCs were separated from approximately 9.9 ml of fresh peripheral blood using Ficoll-Paque density gradient centrifugation. Trizol reagent was used to extract total RNA, and RNA quality was then checked on an Agilent 2100 Bioanalyzer. This clonotype was picked up many times. Its antigen specificity is not known. Base qualities are not provided; no much larger clone lies one nucleotide away.

Sequencing input: blood. The chain joins TRBV10-3 to TRBJ1-6, with the identity of the D gene unclear. This TCR was recovered from a woman aged 25 to 39 with Graves' hyperthyroidism. The CDR3 loop reads CAISESGQPSYNSPLHF. The DNA reads TGTGCCATCAGTGAGTCAGGGCAGCCCTCCTATAATTCACCCCTCCACTTT.